These T cell receptor beta chains were read from a single sample in a study of blood T cell repertoires in COVID-19. Here immunoSEQ multiplex PCR was the method, and the copy in TCRdb shows in-frame clones only, minus some. The table shows approximately 130,000 clones, with more than 80% occurring only once. Sequenced sample: peripheral blood. The origin of the receptors is a human donor in a cohort sampled during active COVID-19. CDR3s include the opening cysteine and the closing phenylalanine or tryptophan. D genes are given only for firm matches. Size is omitted from some rows. Given values are once, few, many or a class for expanded clones.

V: TRBV13; size: NA; D: TRBD2; J: TRBJ2-1; DNA: TGTGCCAGCAGCTCACTTCTAGCGGGACACAATGAGCAGTTCTTC; CDR3: CASSSLLAGHNEQFF
V: TRBV28; size: few; D: TRBD1; J: TRBJ1-3; DNA: TGTGCCAGCAGTTTACCGGGACAGGGCTCTGGAAACACCATATATTTT; CDR3: CASSLPGQGSGNTIYF
V: TRBV3-1/TRBV3-2; size: NA; D: NA; J: TRBJ1-1; DNA: TGTGCCAGCAGCCCACTAGGAACTGAAGCTTTCTTT; CDR3: CASSPLGTEAFF
V: TRBV15; size: NA; D: TRBD1; J: TRBJ1-2; DNA: TGTGCCACCAGCAGAGACCGGGACAGCAATATAAAGGGCTACACCTTC; CDR3: CATSRDRDSNIKGYTF
V: TRBV2; size: once; D: TRBD2; J: TRBJ2-1; DNA: TGTGCCAGCAGTCCCCGCCTTAGCGGGGGGGCCCGTGAGCAGTTCTTC; CDR3: CASSPRLSGGAREQFF
V: TRBV5-4; size: once; D: NA; J: TRBJ2-1; DNA: TGTGCCAGCAGCCATGCAGGGTTGGGGAACAATGAGCAGTTCTTC; CDR3: CASSHAGLGNNEQFF
V: TRBV5-6; size: NA; D: NA; J: TRBJ1-2; DNA: TGTGCCAGCAGCTTGGTCCCAGACAGCGCTTTGGGTGGCTACACCTTC; CDR3: CASSLVPDSALGGYTF
V: TRBV2; size: NA; D: TRBD2; J: TRBJ2-7; DNA: TGTGCCAGCTTCTCGCGGGGGAGCTACGAGCAGTACTTC; CDR3: CASFSRGSYEQYF
V: TRBV5-4; size: NA; D: TRBD1; J: TRBJ1-6; DNA: TGTGCCAGCAGCTCGACAGGGGGCGGCTCCTATAATTCACCCCTCCACTTT; CDR3: CASSSTGGGSYNSPLHF
V: TRBV6-6; size: NA; D: TRBD1; J: TRBJ1-4; DNA: TGTGCCAGCACTCCAGGGACAGGGAATGAAAAACTGTTTTTT; CDR3: CASTPGTGNEKLFF
V: TRBV5-4; size: NA; D: NA; J: TRBJ1-3; DNA: TGTGCCAGCAGCTTGACAGGACCTGGAAACACCATATATTTT; CDR3: CASSLTGPGNTIYF
V: TRBV19; size: NA; D: NA; J: TRBJ1-2; DNA: TGTGCCAGTAGTGGCGGAGGGCAGGGTATCTATGGCTACACCTTC; CDR3: CASSGGGQGIYGYTF
V: TRBV5-4; size: NA; D: NA; J: TRBJ2-3; DNA: TGTGCCAGCAGCCTGAGCAGGCGCCCAGATACGCAGTATTTT; CDR3: CASSLSRRPDTQYF
V: TRBV20-1; size: NA; D: TRBD2; J: TRBJ2-3; DNA: TGCAGTGCTAGTTGGACTAGCGGGATTAGTGATACGCAGTATTTT; CDR3: CSASWTSGISDTQYF
V: TRBV7-9; size: NA; D: TRBD1; J: TRBJ2-7; DNA: TGTGCCAGCAGCGCGAGACAGGGTCCCTACGAGCAGTACTTC; CDR3: CASSARQGPYEQYF
V: TRBV6-2/TRBV6-3; size: NA; D: TRBD1; J: TRBJ1-2; DNA: TGTGCCAGCAGTCACAGACAGGGTAGTCTGGATGGCTACACCTTC; CDR3: CASSHRQGSLDGYTF
V: TRBV14; size: NA; D: TRBD2; J: TRBJ2-3; DNA: TGTGCCAGCAGCCAAGTAAGCGGGGGCCTCACAGATACGCAGTATTTT; CDR3: CASSQVSGGLTDTQYF
V: TRBV4-3; size: NA; D: NA; J: TRBJ1-1; DNA: TGCGCCAGCAGCCAAGTGGGAAGCGGGGCTTTCTTT; CDR3: CASSQVGSGAFF
V: TRBV5-6; size: NA; D: NA; J: TRBJ1-5; DNA: TGTGCCACCGCAGGGTCACCCAATCAGCCCCAGCATTTT; CDR3: CATAGSPNQPQHF
V: TRBV9; size: NA; D: NA; J: TRBJ1-5; DNA: TGTGCCAGCAGCGTGTCCGGTCATCAGCCCCAGCATTTT; CDR3: CASSVSGHQPQHF
V: TRBV5-1; size: NA; D: TRBD1; J: TRBJ2-2; DNA: TGCGCCAGCAGCTCGAGGACAGGTATCACCGGGGAGCTGTTTTTT; CDR3: CASSSRTGITGELFF
V: TRBV19; size: NA; D: NA; J: TRBJ2-1; DNA: TGTGCCAGTAGTAGTCGGACTACCTCCTACAATGAGCAGTTCTTC; CDR3: CASSSRTTSYNEQFF
V: TRBV10-1; size: NA; D: TRBD2; J: TRBJ2-3; DNA: TGCGCCAGCAGCGGAGATCGGGAGGCGCAGTATTTT; CDR3: CASSGDREAQYF
V: TRBV19; size: NA; D: NA; J: TRBJ2-2; DNA: TGTGCCAGTGCCCGGGCCGGGGAGCTGTTTTTT; CDR3: CASARAGELFF
V: TRBV14; size: few; D: NA; J: TRBJ2-3; DNA: TGTGCCAGCAGCACGACGACTCGATCCTACACAGATACGCAGTATTTT; CDR3: CASSTTTRSYTDTQYF
V: TRBV2; size: once; D: TRBD2; J: TRBJ2-1; DNA: TGTGCCAGCGTTGGCCGGGGGGGCCGGAATGAGCAGTTCTTC; CDR3: CASVGRGGRNEQFF
V: TRBV9; size: NA; D: TRBD2; J: TRBJ2-1; DNA: TGTGCCAGCAGCGTAGAGCTAGCGGGAGTTTCTGAGCAGTTCTTC; CDR3: CASSVELAGVSEQFF
V: TRBV19; size: NA; D: TRBD1; J: TRBJ2-1; DNA: TGTGCCAGTAGTAACGGACAGGGATTCTTCTACAATGAGCAGTTCTTC; CDR3: CASSNGQGFFYNEQFF
V: TRBV7-2; size: NA; D: TRBD2; J: TRBJ2-1; DNA: TGTGCCAGCAGCTTATTTGGCGGGAGCTCCTACAATGAGCAGTTCTTC; CDR3: CASSLFGGSSYNEQFF
V: TRBV5-4; size: NA; D: NA; J: TRBJ1-2; DNA: TGTGCCAGCAGCTTGACACTCCAGGCTAACTATGGCTACACCTTC; CDR3: CASSLTLQANYGYTF
V: TRBV15; size: NA; D: NA; J: TRBJ2-2; DNA: TGTGCCACCAGCAGAGATCGGGGATCTACCGGGGAGCTGTTTTTT; CDR3: CATSRDRGSTGELFF
V: TRBV13; size: NA; D: NA; J: TRBJ1-2; DNA: TGTGCCAGCAGCTTTGGGGTCGACAGCTATGGCTACACCTTC; CDR3: CASSFGVDSYGYTF
V: TRBV4-3; size: NA; D: NA; J: TRBJ2-1; DNA: TGCGCCAGCAGCCAAGATGAGGATGAGCAGTTCTTC; CDR3: CASSQDEDEQFF
V: TRBV7-8; size: NA; D: NA; J: TRBJ1-6; DNA: TGTGCCAGCAGCTCGGACAGAAATTCACCCCTCCACTTT; CDR3: CASSSDRNSPLHF
V: TRBV5-1; size: NA; D: TRBD1; J: TRBJ1-1; DNA: TGCGCCAGCAGCTTGGGTGTAGGGGGCGAAGCTTTCTTT; CDR3: CASSLGVGGEAFF
V: TRBV19; size: NA; D: TRBD2; J: TRBJ2-1; DNA: TGTGCCAGTACCGGACTAGCGGGAGACTACAATGAGCAGTTCTTC; CDR3: CASTGLAGDYNEQFF
V: TRBV6-2/TRBV6-3; size: NA; D: NA; J: TRBJ1-1; DNA: TGTGCCAGCAGCCGCGGGGTGAACACTGAAGCTTTCTTT; CDR3: CASSRGVNTEAFF
V: TRBV19; size: NA; D: NA; J: TRBJ1-1; DNA: TGTGCCAGTAGTATGCGGGTGGCCACTGAAGCTTTCTTT; CDR3: CASSMRVATEAFF
V: TRBV19; size: NA; D: NA; J: TRBJ1-5; DNA: TGTGCCAGTAGTACACAGAATAGCAATCAGCCCCAGCATTTT; CDR3: CASSTQNSNQPQHF